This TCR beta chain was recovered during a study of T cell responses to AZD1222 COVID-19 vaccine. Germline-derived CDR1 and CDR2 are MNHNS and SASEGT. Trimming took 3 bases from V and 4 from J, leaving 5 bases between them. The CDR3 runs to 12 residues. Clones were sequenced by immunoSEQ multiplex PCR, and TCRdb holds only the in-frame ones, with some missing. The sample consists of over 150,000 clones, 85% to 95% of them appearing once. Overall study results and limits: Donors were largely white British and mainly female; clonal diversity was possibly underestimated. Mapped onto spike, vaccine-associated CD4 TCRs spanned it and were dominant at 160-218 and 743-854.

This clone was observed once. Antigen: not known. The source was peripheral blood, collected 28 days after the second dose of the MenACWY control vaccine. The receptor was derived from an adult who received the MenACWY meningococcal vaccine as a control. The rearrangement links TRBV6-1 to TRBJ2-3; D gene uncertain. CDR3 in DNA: TGTGCCAGCAGTGAGGGTTCAGATACGCAGTATTTT. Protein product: CASSEGSDTQYF.